These 14 T cell receptor beta chains were all obtained from the same sample, sequenced in a study of blood T cells in healthy people across ages. Alongside a J-beta primer mix, a sample-barcoded 5' primer served in a second PCR lasting about 6 to 11 cycles. From the 5' RACE reads, TCRdb called clonotypes with MiXCR, one entry per CDR3 protein. This table holds 1 million or so distinct CDR3 sequences, 20% to 25% found once. The same sample was also studied in work on T cells of mothers and their children.

Sequencing was done on a sample of blood. These receptors came from a girl aged 2-10 years in good health.

The chain couples TRBV7-9 to TRBJ2-1; 9 bases fit TRBD1. In germline, CDR1 is SEHNR, CDR2 FQNEAQ (reference sequence). The CDR3 extends over 13 amino acids. The J segment lost 4 bases and the V segment lost 5 bases, leaving 0 bases of the junction unmatched. The CDR3 nucleotides are TGTGCCAGCAGCGGACAGGGGTACAATGAGCAGTTCTTC. Its translation is CASSGQGYNEQFF.

This clonotype was counted between two and nine times. This chain joins TRBV7-2 and TRBJ1-1; 7 nucleotides match TRBD1. In germline, CDR1 is SGHTA, CDR2 FQGNSA. The V segment lost 1 base and the J segment 5 bases; nucleotides outside the gene matches: 4. The CDR3 is 14 residues long. The CDR3 DNA follows: TGTGCCAGCAGCTTAGAGGGGGCGTATACTGAAGCTTTCTTT. Its protein product is CASSLEGAYTEAFF. Full variable domain (remainder filled in from reference TRBV7-2 and TRBJ1-1): GAGVSQSPSNKVTEKGKDVELRCDPISGHTALYWYRQSLGQGLEFLIYFQGNSAPDKSGLPSDRFSAERTGGSVSTLTIQRTQQEDSAVYLCASSLEGAYTEAFFGQGTRLTVV.

The chain couples TRBV10-3 to TRBJ2-1; the D gene is possibly TRBD2 (6 bases). Looked up from germline, CDR1 is ENHRY and CDR2 is SYGVKD. CDR3 length: 13 amino acids. With 8 bases removed from V and 8 bases from J, the gap between germline ends came to 16 bases. The CDR3 region is CAIGGGGMDEQFF. CDR3 coding DNA: TGTGCCATCGGGGGAGGAGGAATGGATGAGCAGTTCTTC.

This clonotype turned up a few times. The rearrangement uses TRBV7-2 and TRBJ2-1; D is ambiguous. The CDR3 consists of 15 residues. The germline gives CDR1 SGHTA, CDR2 FQGNSA. The germline V and J ends were trimmed by 6 bases and 0 bases, with 12 bases remaining between them. The CDR3 DNA sequence: TGTGCCAGCAGAACGCGAGAAAACTCCTACAATGAGCAGTTCTTC. Protein product: CASRTRENSYNEQFF.

In nucleotides, the CDR3 is TGCAGCGTTGGCTGGGGCGGGGCGGCTGCCGGGGAGCTGTTTTTT. The encoded protein is CSVGWGGAAAGELFF. The chain combines TRBV29-1 with TRBJ2-2; a possible D gene is TRBD2 (6 bases). The CDR3 runs 15 residues. Trimming took off 4 bases at V and 6 bases at J, with 18 bases between the two ends. Germline V CDR1 and CDR2: SQVTM, ANQGSEA.

The J gene is TRBJ2-1, the V gene TRBV12-3 or TRBV12-4; TRBD2 matches at 8 bases. The V segment lost 4 bases and the J segment 9 bases; nucleotides outside the gene matches: 11. The CDR3 sequence is 15 residues long. CDR3 region: CASSYGLARSGEQFF. The CDR3 DNA reads TGTGCCAGCAGTTATGGACTAGCAAGGTCCGGTGAGCAGTTCTTC.

The CDR3 DNA is TGTGCCAGCAGCTTAGAAGGAGCGGGAGGGCCGGATGGGGAGCTGTTTTTT. Translating gives CASSLEGAGGPDGELFF. The chain uses TRBV11-2 and TRBJ2-2, with 10 bases lining up with TRBD2. Looked up from germline, CDR1 is SGHAT and CDR2 is FQNNGV. This CDR3 has 17 amino acids. V trimming: 0 bases; J trimming: 8 bases; junction bases outside the gene matches: 9.

This chain joins TRBV20-1 and TRBJ2-7; possible D gene TRBD2, 5 bases. Germline CDR1 is DFQATT and CDR2 is SNEGSKA (reference sequence). The CDR3 extends over 14 amino acids. V shed 6 bases and J shed 1 base, with 16 bases lying between them. In nucleotides, the CDR3 is TGCAGTGCGAGCGACGCCGGACTTTCCTACGAGCAGTACTTC. It translates to CSASDAGLSYEQYF.

The V and J genes are TRBV9 and TRBJ1-2; tentative D call: TRBD1 (5 bases). Germline values: CDR1 SGDLS, CDR2 YYNGEE. The CDR3 has 14 amino acids. The ends were cut back, 3 bases at V and 9 bases at J, with 18 bases in the middle. CDR3 sequence: CASSGIRGRESYTF. The CDR3 DNA follows: TGTGCCAGCAGCGGAATCCGGGGCCGCGAGAGCTACACCTTC.

The J gene is TRBJ2-7, the V gene TRBV9; TRBD1 might be the D (5 bases). The V gene lost 4 bases and the J gene lost 6 bases, with 20 bases spanning the gap. Germline lookup yields CDR1 SGDLS and CDR2 YYNGEE. The CDR3 length is 15 residues. The CDR3 region has the DNA TGTGCCAGCAGCCCCCATCCAACTACAGGTTCCGAGCAGTACTTC. Amino acids: CASSPHPTTGSEQYF.

The chain combines TRBV12-3 or TRBV12-4 with TRBJ2-3; 10 bases fit TRBD2. J was trimmed by 7 bases and V by 4 bases; bases with no gene match: 5. CDR3 length: 14 amino acids. The CDR3 sequence is CASSSASGGNTQYF. Here the CDR3 DNA reads TGTGCCAGCAGTTCTGCTAGCGGGGGAAATACGCAGTATTTT.

V is TRBV12-5 and J is TRBJ1-2; D unresolved. Trimming cost V 7 bases and J 2 bases, with 8 bases left between them. CDR1 LGHNT and CDR2 FRNRAP come from the germline V gene. The CDR3 runs 12 residues. CDR3 sequence: CASAADNYGYTF. CDR3 nucleotide sequence: TGTGCTAGTGCCGCGGACAACTATGGCTACACCTTC.

This clonotype appeared a few times. V and J are TRBV4-2 and TRBJ2-1; D not certain. With the DNA end fitting TRBJ2-5 better, the J assignment may be wrong. CDR3 size: 16 residues. CDR1 is LGHNA, CDR2 YNFKEQ, per germline. The CDR3 protein is CASSQTTPSTTETQYF. The CDR3 nucleotides read TGTGCCAGCAGCCAAACGACTCCAAGCACGACGGAGACCCAGTACTTC.

The rearrangement uses TRBV7-2 and TRBJ2-5, with 9 bases fitting TRBD1. Gene TRBJ2-1 matches the end of the DNA better, so the J call may be wrong. Germline CDR1 is SGHTA and CDR2 is FQGNSA. This CDR3 contains 15 residues. DNA for the CDR3: TGTGCCAGTTACCCGACAGGGGGGTCCCACAATGAGCAGTTCTTC. Its translation is CASYPTGGSHNEQFF.